The entry below describes one T cell receptor (beta chain). The source of the sample is a study of blood T cell repertoires in COVID-19. CDR1 and CDR2 from the germline V gene are SGHKS and YYEKEE (reference sequence). This CDR3 has 18 amino acids. The V and J ends lost 1 base and 5 bases, in that order; junction bases with no gene match: 7. TCRdb's copy holds only in-frame clones and misses some; the assay was immunoSEQ multiplex PCR. Here the sample spans some 130,000 clones, 79% being singletons. The source is a woman of 80 years or more with acute or convalescent COVID-19. The chain couples TRBV5-5 to TRBJ2-2; 14 nucleotides agree with TRBD2. Sequencing was done on a sample of peripheral blood. CDR3 nucleotides: TGTGCCAGCAGCTTGAGACTAGCGGGGGGGCCTAGAACCGGGGAGCTGTTTTTT. Translating it yields CASSLRLAGGPRTGELFF.